Presented here are 32 T cell receptor beta chains from one specimen sequenced in a study of T cell repertoires in cytomegalovirus infection. No antigen has been assigned to these receptors. TCRdb re-called the reads with MiXCR, one entry per CDR3 protein. The profile shows 550,000 to 850,000 distinct CDR3 sequences, 30% to 40% of them singletons. The source was cultured PBMCs, collected from culture after CMV antigen stimulation. The receptors here all came from a human donor in good health (CMV status not recorded). Some clones in this sample may be carry-over from other donors' samples.

The chain links TRBV7-9 to TRBJ2-7; D unresolved. This CDR3 region has 15 residues. Germline assignment: CDR1 SEHNR and CDR2 FQNEAQ (reference sequence). V dropped 1 base and J dropped 0 bases, with 10 bases sitting between them. This chain's CDR3 is CASSLGADPSYEQYF. The CDR3 DNA follows: TGTGCCAGCAGCTTAGGGGCAGATCCCTCCTACGAGCAGTACTTC.

The chain has TRBV5-6 and TRBJ2-3; 8 bases line up with TRBD1. The CDR3 length is 17 residues. Germline V gives CDR1 SGHDT, CDR2 YYEEEE. Trimming at V came to 3 bases and at J to 4 bases, leaving 13 bases not matched to a gene. CDR3 region: CASSWRTGRSLADTQYF. In DNA, the CDR3 is TGTGCCAGCAGCTGGCGGACAGGGAGAAGCCTCGCAGATACGCAGTATTTT.

This chain connects TRBV2 to TRBJ2-7; D might be TRBD1 or TRBD2, each matching 5 bases. This CDR3 has 15 residues. Trimming pared 4 bases from V and 11 bases from J, leaving 24 bases between. Germline values: CDR1 SNHLY, CDR2 FYNNEI. The CDR3 sequence is CASSVGSSGLIGKYF. In DNA, the CDR3 is TGTGCCAGCAGTGTGGGATCATCGGGGCTTATCGGGAAGTACTTC.

This clonotype appeared many times. The CDR3 protein is CASSSLGLLNTEAFF. The CDR3, as DNA: TGTGCCAGCAGCTCCCTAGGACTTTTGAACACTGAAGCTTTCTTT. The chain couples TRBV7-2 to TRBJ1-1; D call uncertain. The CDR3 has 15 residues. V lost 4 bases to trimming and J lost 0 bases, with 12 bases between them. Germline lookup yields CDR1 SGHTA and CDR2 FQGNSA.

The chain uses TRBV6-8 and TRBJ1-2; D not certain. V lost 2 bases to trimming and J lost 4 bases, with 8 bases between them. Germline V gene sequence: CDR1 MNHGY, CDR2 SAAAGT. The CDR3 spans 13 residues. The CDR3 reads CASSYGQFYGYTF. CDR3 in DNA: TGTGCCAGCAGTTACGGGCAGTTCTATGGCTACACCTTC.

The chain links TRBV12-3 or TRBV12-4 to TRBJ2-5, with D hard to call. Trimming left V 3 bases short and J 2 bases short, with 10 bases between. This CDR3 has 14 amino acids. The CDR3 loop is CASSFFHSQETQYF. The CDR3 coding sequence is TGTGCCAGCAGTTTTTTCCACTCTCAAGAGACCCAGTACTTC.

The genes are TRBV4-3 and TRBJ2-1; D is uncertain. The CDR3 covers 13 residues. Looked up from germline, CDR1 is LGHNA and CDR2 is YSLEER. V gave up 1 base and J gave up 6 bases, with 7 bases separating them. CDR3 sequence: CASSQGQRNEQFF. As DNA, the CDR3 is TGCGCCAGCAGCCAAGGTCAGCGCAATGAGCAGTTCTTC.

V gene TRBV4-3 combines with J gene TRBJ2-4; no reliable D call. V was pared by 4 bases and J by 0 bases, with 16 bases between. CDR1 and CDR2 from the germline V gene are LGHNA and YSLEER. This CDR3 contains 17 residues. The DNA of the CDR3 is TGCGCCAGCAGCCCGAGCCGGAACACTTTAGCCAAAAACATTCAGTACTTC. Translation gives CASSPSRNTLAKNIQYF.

This clonotype came up a few times. The rearrangement uses TRBV20-1 and TRBJ2-7, with 8 bases matching TRBD2. In germline, CDR1 is DFQATT, CDR2 SNEGSKA (reference sequence). The CDR3 consists of 13 residues. Unmatched junction bases numbered 8, after V lost 6 bases and J lost 4 bases. DNA for the CDR3: TGCAGTGCGGGAGCGGGAGTAATGTACGAGCAGTACTTC. Protein: CSAGAGVMYEQYF.

V gene TRBV10-3 combines with J gene TRBJ2-2; D is tentatively TRBD1 or TRBD2 (5 bases each). Trimming left V 3 bases short and J 6 bases short, with 8 bases between. Per germline, CDR1 ENHRY and CDR2 SYGVKD. This CDR3 spans 13 amino acids. The CDR3 sequence is CAISDRGAGELFF. The CDR3 DNA sequence: TGTGCCATCAGTGACCGAGGGGCCGGGGAGCTGTTTTTT.

The chain is built from TRBV10-3 and TRBJ2-1, with TRBD2 matching over 8 bases. Germline values: CDR1 ENHRY, CDR2 SYGVKD. V was pared by 7 bases and J by 6 bases, with 11 bases of the junction left unmatched. CDR3 length: 15 residues. The CDR3 region has the DNA TGTGCCATCATGTCCCTCCGGGAGGGCCTCAATGAGCAGTTCTTC. Translating gives CAIMSLREGLNEQFF.

This clonotype turned up a few times. V and J are TRBV7-2 and TRBJ2-1; D not certain. CDR1 and CDR2 (germline): SGHTA, FQGNSA. With 2 bases removed from V and 7 bases from J, the gap between germline ends came to 9 bases. The CDR3 covers 13 residues. This CDR3 reads CASSLIMSNEQFF. CDR3 in DNA: TGTGCCAGCAGCTTAATTATGTCGAATGAGCAGTTCTTC. The full variable domain, rest sourced from reference TRBV7-2 and TRBJ2-1, is GAGVSQSPSNKVTEKGKDVELRCDPISGHTALYWYRQSLGQGLEFLIYFQGNSAPDKSGLPSDRFSAERTGGSVSTLTIQRTQQEDSAVYLCASSLIMSNEQFFGPGTRLTVL.

V usage is TRBV6-6 and J usage is TRBJ1-4; no clear D gene. This CDR3 contains 15 residues. CDR1 and CDR2 (germline): MNHNY, SVGAGI (reference sequence). Trimming removed 0 bases at V and 5 bases at J, with 10 bases between. The CDR3 DNA is TGTGCCAGCAGTTACTCTATCCGGGGAAATGAAAAACTGTTTTTT. Encoded protein: CASSYSIRGNEKLFF.

This chain joins TRBV7-6 and TRBJ2-1; TRBD2 matches 10 bases. Germline loops: CDR1 SGHVS, CDR2 FNYEAQ. J gave up 6 bases and V 5 bases, and 16 bases lay outside the gene matches. The CDR3 totals 18 residues. The CDR3: CASSRFGRGLAFLNEQFF. CDR3 coding DNA: TGTGCCAGCAGCCGATTCGGGAGGGGACTAGCGTTTCTCAATGAGCAGTTCTTC.

The chain has TRBV7-8 and TRBJ2-7; D is uncertain. V lost 8 bases and J 7 bases, leaving 12 bases between the germline ends. Germline CDR1 SGHVS, CDR2 FQNEAQ. The CDR3 consists of 11 residues. The CDR3 reads CASGPWLEQYF. The CDR3 nucleotides are TGTGCCAGCGGACCGTGGTTGGAGCAGTACTTC.

This clonotype has more than one count but fewer than ten. This rearrangement joins TRBV5-1 to TRBJ2-7, with D unclear. This CDR3 has 11 amino acids. Trimming removed 5 bases from V and 4 bases from J, with 7 bases in between. In germline, CDR1 is SGHRS, CDR2 YFSETQ. The CDR3 region is CASRNGYEQYF. The CDR3 DNA reads as TGCGCCAGCAGGAATGGGTACGAGCAGTACTTC.

V usage is TRBV3-1 and J usage is TRBJ2-7; no clear D. CDR3 length: 12 amino acids. Germline assignment: CDR1 LGHDT and CDR2 YNNKEL (reference sequence). V lost 1 base, J lost 5 bases, and 6 bases lay in between. This CDR3 is CASSQGIHEQYF. The DNA for the CDR3 is TGTGCCAGCAGCCAAGGGATCCACGAGCAGTACTTC.

The rearrangement uses TRBV5-1 and TRBJ1-6; TRBD1 is a possible D gene (5 bases). Trimming shortened V by 4 bases and J by 8 bases, and 19 bases separated the two germline ends. The CDR3 consists of 16 residues. Germline values: CDR1 SGHRS, CDR2 YFSETQ. This CDR3 is CASSLQEKGWDSPLHF. Here the CDR3 DNA reads TGCGCCAGCAGCCTACAGGAAAAGGGTTGGGATTCACCCCTCCACTTT.

The gene calls are TRBV7-2 and TRBJ2-2; 12 bases match TRBD2. Trimming took 5 bases from V and 8 from J; bases not matched to a gene: 3. The CDR3 totals 14 residues. Germline lookup yields CDR1 SGHTA and CDR2 FQGNSA. The CDR3 DNA follows: TGTGCCAGCAGCAAACTAGCGGGAGGAGGGGAGCTGTTTTTT. This translates into CASSKLAGGGELFF. Supplemented by reference TRBV7-2 and TRBJ2-2, the full variable domain reads GAGVSQSPSNKVTEKGKDVELRCDPISGHTALYWYRQSLGQGLEFLIYFQGNSAPDKSGLPSDRFSAERTGGSVSTLTIQRTQQEDSAVYLCASSKLAGGGELFFGEGSRLTVL.

In this sample, this clonotype turned up a few times. The chain links TRBV2 to TRBJ2-3, with D possibly being TRBD1 (5 bases). This CDR3 region has 15 residues. V shed 8 bases and J shed 6 bases, with 21 bases lying between them. The V gene's germline CDR1 is SNHLY and CDR2 FYNNEI. The chain's CDR3 is CASAGEGATWDTQYF. As DNA, the CDR3 is TGTGCCAGCGCCGGCGAAGGGGCCACGTGGGATACGCAGTATTTT.

The V and J genes are TRBV7-6 and TRBJ1-3; D gene uncertain. Germline lookup yields CDR1 SGHVS and CDR2 FNYEAQ. CDR3 length: 15 amino acids. The V end lost 2 bases, the J end lost 3 bases, and 11 bases lay between the germline ends. This CDR3 is CASSLFQLIGNTIYF. CDR3 sequence (DNA): TGTGCCAGCAGCTTATTCCAATTAATTGGAAACACCATATATTTT.

The chain recombines TRBV19 with TRBJ2-1; D is undetermined. There are 14 residues in the CDR3. The ends were cut back, 10 bases at V and 1 base at J, with 14 bases in the middle. Germline assignment: CDR1 LNHDA and CDR2 SQIVND (reference sequence). The CDR3 protein is CATIGPLSYNEQFF. In DNA, the CDR3 is TGTGCCACCATAGGCCCTTTGTCCTACAATGAGCAGTTCTTC.

This clonotype was detected many times. This chain uses TRBV7-2 with TRBJ1-6; possibly TRBD1 for D (5 bases). The CDR3 extends over 14 amino acids. Germline lookup yields CDR1 SGHTA and CDR2 FQGNSA. V was clipped by 3 bases and J by 11 bases, with 14 bases between them. DNA for the CDR3: TGTGCCAGCAGCTTCGGGACCGTAGGAACACCCCTCCACTTT. Residues: CASSFGTVGTPLHF.

This clonotype has more than one count but fewer than ten. The J gene is TRBJ2-4, the V gene TRBV6-1; TRBD2 might be the D (6 bases). The germline gives CDR1 MNHNS, CDR2 SASEGT. Trimming took off 6 bases at V and 12 bases at J, with 21 bases between the two ends. The CDR3 runs to 14 residues. The CDR3 DNA follows: TGTGCCAGCAGGGGGGGAACTTCGCGAACGGCTCAGTACTTC. It yields the protein CASRGGTSRTAQYF.

This clonotype was observed a handful of times. The genes are TRBV4-1 and TRBJ2-2, with D possibly matching TRBD1 (5 bases). Germline values: CDR1 MGHRA, CDR2 YSYEKL. Trimming took 1 base from V and 5 from J, leaving 14 bases between them. The CDR3 length is 16 residues. CDR3 nucleotides: TGCGCCAGCAGCCAAGTTGAGTCAGGGTCTACCGGGGAGCTGTTTTTT. This sequence encodes CASSQVESGSTGELFF.

The V call is TRBV20-1, the J call TRBJ1-5, with D possibly matching TRBD1 (5 bases). The CDR3 sequence is 16 residues long. Trimming took 0 bases from V and 0 from J, leaving 12 bases between them. Germline V lookup: CDR1 DFQATT, CDR2 SNEGSKA (reference sequence). The CDR3 DNA follows: TGCAGTGCTAGAGATACGGGACGGTATAGCAATCAGCCCCAGCATTTT. Residues: CSARDTGRYSNQPQHF.

The table lists this clonotype with many counts. The chain joins TRBV7-2 to TRBJ2-1; 9 nucleotides match TRBD2. CDR1 SGHTA and CDR2 FQGNSA come from the germline V gene. V gave up 1 base and J gave up 5 bases; unmatched junction bases: 3. This CDR3 spans 15 amino acids. CDR3 coding DNA: TGTGCCAGCAGCTTAGGGCCTAGCGGGAACAATGAGCAGTTCTTC. Amino acid sequence: CASSLGPSGNNEQFF.

The chain is built from TRBV2 and TRBJ1-2; D call uncertain. Trimming stripped 7 bases from V and 3 bases from J, with 12 bases between. Per the germline V gene, CDR1 is SNHLY and CDR2 is FYNNEI. The CDR3 is 13 residues long. CDR3 DNA: TGTGCCAGCACCGCGGGCCTGGACTATGGCTACACCTTC. It is translated as CASTAGLDYGYTF.

V usage is TRBV4-2 and J usage is TRBJ1-1, with D hard to call. The CDR3 runs 14 residues. V shed 6 bases and J shed 1 base, with 12 bases lying between them. The germline CDR1 and CDR2 sequences are LGHNA and YNFKEQ. The CDR3 loop is CASRKPGRNTEAFF. CDR3 coding DNA: TGTGCCAGCAGAAAGCCAGGACGGAACACTGAAGCTTTCTTT.

The V and J genes are TRBV6-6 and TRBJ1-4; unclear D gene. The CDR3 covers 13 residues. V was trimmed by 7 bases and J by 5 bases, leaving 11 bases between them. The germline V gene has CDR1 MNHNY and CDR2 SVGAGI (reference sequence). CDR3 residues: CASKSSTNEKLFF. The CDR3 DNA reads as TGTGCCAGCAAGAGCAGTACAAATGAAAAACTGTTTTTT.

This chain uses TRBV6-1 with TRBJ1-2; D is unresolved. This CDR3 spans 17 amino acids. V was trimmed by 5 bases and J by 4 bases, leaving 23 bases between them. The germline V gene encodes CDR1 MNHNS and CDR2 SASEGT. The CDR3 protein is CASSPTVPNQIPYGYTF. In DNA, the CDR3 is TGTGCCAGCAGTCCGACGGTCCCAAACCAAATACCCTATGGCTACACCTTC.

This clonotype has just one count. The chain employs TRBV10-3 and TRBJ2-1, with D perhaps matching TRBD1 or TRBD2 (6 bases each). Trimming took 10 bases from V and 6 from J, leaving 19 bases between them. This CDR3 contains 14 residues. The germline CDR1 and CDR2 sequences are ENHRY and SYGVKD. Here the CDR3 reads CATRDGGAPNEQFF. The CDR3 region has the DNA TGTGCCACCCGCGACGGGGGCGCACCCAATGAGCAGTTCTTC.